In its sample, the clone carrying this T cell receptor (beta chain) was seen a few times. No antigen is known for it. Using roughly 14 ng of total RNA, TCR libraries were made with the QIAseq Immune Repertoire TCR panel. TCRdb recomputed calls from the reads with MiXCR, one row per CDR3 protein. Here the sample spans some 410 distinct CDR3 sequences, almost 10% being singletons. These data are taken from a study of circulating CD8 cells and anti-PD-1 response in melanoma. Sorting of live CD3+CD8+TCRalphabeta+ cells by PD-1 and/or TIGIT gave four subsets. Trimming shortened V by 1 base and J by 3 bases, and 10 bases separated the two germline ends. Germline loops: CDR1 SGHTS, CDR2 YDEGEE. This CDR3 has 14 residues. Overall study findings and caveats: DNEG was most diverse; TIGIT repertoires were least diverse.

The chain carries TRBV5-8 and TRBJ1-1, with D maybe TRBD1 (5 bases). The specimen comprised CD8+ T cells from PBMCs, sampled at baseline or after one month of anti-PD-1 therapy (not recorded which). The source of this sequence is a human donor with melanoma. The CDR3 sequence: CASSLRGEDTEAFF. CDR3 nucleotide sequence: TGTGCCAGCAGCTTGCGAGGGGAGGACACTGAAGCTTTCTTT.